The 21 T cell receptor beta chains below come from one sample, sequenced in a study of memory CD4+ T cells and cytomegalovirus serostatus. The sort gate was single viable CD3+CD4+CD8-CD45RO+ cells for memory CD4+ T cells. Assay used: immunoSEQ multiplex PCR; TCRdb lists only in-frame clones, some missing. This table holds tens of thousands of clones, 82% found once. The sequenced sample was memory CD4+ T cells from blood. The receptors were sampled from an adult in good health and CMV-seronegative.

The chain carries TRBV15 and TRBJ1-1; D not certain. Germline CDR1 is LNHNV and CDR2 is YYDKDF (reference sequence). Trimming pared 3 bases from V and 6 bases from J, leaving 14 bases between. This CDR3 region has 14 residues. DNA of the CDR3: TGTGCCACCAGCAGGACGAATTTGGCCGCTGAAGCTTTCTTT. This gives the protein CATSRTNLAAEAFF.

This clone came up a few times. The chain carries TRBV5-1 and TRBJ1-2; D remains ambiguous. Deletions cut 4 bases from V and 6 bases from J, with 10 bases between. The CDR3 totals 12 residues. Germline CDR1 is SGHRS and CDR2 is YFSETQ. CDR3 in DNA: TGCGCCAGCAGCCTGGGAGCGGATGGCTACACCTTC. Translated, it gives CASSLGADGYTF. The complete variable domain, with remaining parts taken from reference TRBV5-1 and TRBJ1-2, reads KAGVTQTPRYLIKTRGQQVTLSCSPISGHRSVSWYQQTPGQGLQFLFEYFSETQRNKGNFPGRFSGRQFSNSRSEMNVSTLELGDSALYLCASSLGADGYTFGSGTRLTVV.

The CDR3 nucleotides are TGTGCCAGCAGCTTTTCCCTCCAGGGGGCCTACGAGCAGTACTTC. Translation gives CASSFSLQGAYEQYF. The rearrangement uses TRBV11-2 and TRBJ2-5; 7 nucleotides align to TRBD1. The end of the DNA aligns better with TRBJ2-7, so the J call may be wrong. The germline gives CDR1 SGHAT, CDR2 FQNNGV. The CDR3 sequence is 15 residues long.

The V and J genes are TRBV4-3 and TRBJ2-7; perhaps TRBD1 as D (5 bases). This CDR3 is built from 14 residues. The V end was cut by 5 bases, the J end by 2 bases, with 13 bases between. Looked up from germline, CDR1 is LGHNA and CDR2 is YSLEER. The CDR3 DNA reads as TGCGCCAGCAGCTTACTTCCAGGGCCCTACGAGCAGTACTTC. It encodes CASSLLPGPYEQYF.

This chain connects TRBV5-4 to TRBJ1-1; D call uncertain. This CDR3 is built from 15 residues. Germline lookup yields CDR1 SGHNT and CDR2 YYREEE (reference sequence). V lost 5 bases and J 10 bases, leaving 24 bases between the germline ends. Here the CDR3 DNA reads TGTGCCAGCAGGAAGTCCCAGAGCGATCCGTTCTTAGCTTTCTTT. Amino acid sequence: CASRKSQSDPFLAFF.

This chain links TRBV4-3 with TRBJ1-2; TRBD1 matches 8 bases. CDR3 length: 17 residues. Germline V lookup: CDR1 LGHNA, CDR2 YSLEER. Trimming removed 4 bases from V and 4 bases from J; junction bases left unmatched: 14. The CDR3 loop reads CASSLGAGGADVYGYTF. For the CDR3, the DNA is TGCGCCAGCAGCCTTGGCGCAGGGGGCGCGGACGTCTATGGCTACACCTTC.

V gene TRBV4-2 combines with J gene TRBJ2-5; 8 bases align to TRBD2. The CDR3 has 13 amino acids. Germline V gene sequence: CDR1 LGHNA, CDR2 YNFKEQ. J lost 5 bases, V lost 5 bases, and 4 bases had no gene match. The CDR3 reads CASSRSGGETQYF. The CDR3 nucleotides read TGTGCCAGCAGCAGGTCGGGAGGGGAGACCCAGTACTTC.

This clone is a singleton in its sample. V and J are TRBV6-6 and TRBJ1-6, with a weak D call TRBD1 (5 bases). The CDR3 totals 14 residues. CDR1 and CDR2 (germline): MNHNY, SVGAGI (reference sequence). V was shortened by 3 bases and J by 9 bases, with 12 bases between the two germline ends. This chain's CDR3 is CASSYGDGGSPLHF. The CDR3 DNA reads TGTGCCAGCAGTTATGGGGACGGGGGTTCACCCCTCCACTTT.

This chain joins TRBV10-3 and TRBJ2-3, with TRBD1 identical over 10 bases. V trimming: 6 bases; J trimming: 4 bases; junction bases outside the gene matches: 7. This CDR3 region has 15 residues. Looked up from germline, CDR1 is ENHRY and CDR2 is SYGVKD. This CDR3 is CAIRKGQGISDTQYF. CDR3 sequence (DNA): TGTGCCATCAGGAAGGGACAGGGGATTTCAGATACGCAGTATTTT.

The chain couples TRBV19 to TRBJ2-3; 7 nucleotides agree with TRBD2. The CDR3 has 13 amino acids. V lost 5 bases, J lost 5 bases, and 4 bases stayed unmatched. Germline CDR1 LNHDA, CDR2 SQIVND (reference sequence). CDR3 DNA sequence: TGTGCCAGTAGTTTTCAGCGGGGAGATACGCAGTATTTT. Translating it yields CASSFQRGDTQYF.

The rearrangement links TRBV19 to TRBJ1-5; TRBD1 aligns across 11 bases. Trimming at V came to 6 bases and at J to 4 bases, leaving 8 bases not matched to a gene. The CDR3 consists of 16 residues. Per germline, CDR1 LNHDA and CDR2 SQIVND (reference sequence). The CDR3 sequence: CASRSPGTGGNQPQHF. CDR3 DNA sequence: TGTGCCAGTAGGAGTCCTGGGACAGGGGGTAATCAGCCCCAGCATTTT.

The chain employs TRBV2 and TRBJ1-2; TRBD1 is a possible D gene (6 bases). The ends were cut back, 2 bases at V and 5 bases at J, with 12 bases in the middle. The CDR3 runs to 14 residues. The germline gives CDR1 SNHLY, CDR2 FYNNEI. The CDR3 reads CASSERGGGYGYTF. Written as DNA, the CDR3 is TGTGCCAGCAGTGAAAGGGGGGGCGGGTATGGCTACACCTTC.

The chain recombines TRBV6-1 with TRBJ1-3; 7 bases map to TRBD1. J was trimmed by 4 bases and V by 4 bases; bases with no gene match: 1. Germline CDR1 and CDR2: MNHNS and SASEGT. The CDR3 loop spans 13 amino acids. The CDR3 sequence is CASSVDRGNTIYF. The CDR3 DNA sequence: TGTGCCAGCAGTGTGGACAGGGGAAACACCATATATTTT.

This clone was seen a handful of times. The rearrangement links TRBV5-4 to TRBJ1-6; the D is unclear. Trimming left V 7 bases short and J 0 bases short, with 20 bases between. Germline V gives CDR1 SGHNT, CDR2 YYREEE (reference sequence). The CDR3 spans 18 residues. The CDR3 sequence is CASGFSGRLGSYNSPLHF. The CDR3, as DNA: TGTGCCAGCGGATTCTCAGGTCGTTTGGGCTCCTATAATTCACCCCTCCACTTT. Using reference TRBV5-4 and TRBJ1-6 for the parts outside the CDR3, the full variable domain is ETGVTQSPTHLIKTRGQQVTLRCSSQSGHNTVSWYQQALGQGPQFIFQYYREEENGRGNFPPRFSGLQFPNYSSELNVNALELDDSALYLCASGFSGRLGSYNSPLHFGNGTRLTVT.

The chain has TRBV28 and TRBJ2-7, with 7 nucleotides matching TRBD1. The CDR3 contains 13 residues. The germline V gene encodes CDR1 MDHEN and CDR2 SYDVKM. With V trimmed by 6 bases and J by 2 bases, 4 bases remained unmatched. The chain's CDR3 is CASRAGGAYEQYF. The CDR3 DNA reads TGTGCCAGCAGGGCAGGGGGAGCCTACGAGCAGTACTTC. The full variable domain, with the rest looked up from reference TRBV28 and TRBJ2-7, is DVKVTQSSRYLVKRTGEKVFLECVQDMDHENMFWYRQDPGLGLRLIYFSYDVKMKEKGDIPEGYSVSREKKERFSLILESASTNQTSMYLCASRAGGAYEQYFGPGTRLTVT.

The rearrangement joins TRBV10-1 to TRBJ1-5; D is ambiguous. CDR1 is WNHNN, CDR2 SYGVQD, per germline (reference sequence). The CDR3 sequence is 13 residues long. V dropped 9 bases and J dropped 4 bases, with 13 bases sitting between them. As DNA, the CDR3 is TGCGCCAGTTCGCGGGCCCAGAATCAGCCCCAGCATTTT. It translates to CASSRAQNQPQHF.

The chain joins TRBV11-2 to TRBJ1-1; D is unclear. Germline V gene sequence: CDR1 SGHAT, CDR2 FQNNGV. This CDR3 is built from 13 residues. Trimming shortened V by 5 bases and J by 5 bases, and 12 bases separated the two germline ends. The CDR3 here is CASSPPSFTEAFF. CDR3 bases: TGTGCCAGCAGCCCCCCCAGTTTTACTGAAGCTTTCTTT.

The J gene is TRBJ2-5, the V gene TRBV18; 9 bases map to TRBD1. The length of the CDR3 is 16 residues. Per germline, CDR1 KGHSH and CDR2 LQKENI. V lost 1 base, J lost 4 bases, and 7 bases stayed unmatched. The chain's CDR3 is CASSPRGVTGGETQYF. DNA of the CDR3: TGTGCCAGCTCACCACGGGGGGTGACAGGGGGAGAGACCCAGTACTTC.

V usage is TRBV25-1 and J usage is TRBJ2-3; no firm D call. Germline loops: CDR1 MGHDK, CDR2 SYGVNS. Trimming removed 8 bases from V and 0 bases from J, with 6 bases in between. The CDR3 has 12 amino acids. The CDR3 loop is CASGQSTDTQYF. The CDR3 DNA reads TGTGCCAGCGGGCAGAGCACAGATACGCAGTATTTT.

The table lists this clone with a count of one. This chain links TRBV18 with TRBJ1-2, with D maybe TRBD1 (6 bases). The CDR3 consists of 14 residues. V was shortened by 3 bases and J by 4 bases, with 12 bases between the two germline ends. Looked up from germline, CDR1 is KGHSH and CDR2 is LQKENI. CDR3 DNA sequence: TGTGCCAGCTCACCTCGGGGGGGCTTCTATGGCTACACCTTC. Translating gives CASSPRGGFYGYTF.

The V and J genes are TRBV19 and TRBJ1-5; 8 bases align to TRBD1. This CDR3 spans 15 amino acids. V lost 4 bases and J lost 0; bases outside the gene matches: 2. Germline CDR1 and CDR2: LNHDA and SQIVND (reference sequence). CDR3 sequence: CASSKGQVSNQPQHF. The DNA for the CDR3 is TGTGCCAGTAGTAAGGGACAGGTTAGCAATCAGCCCCAGCATTTT.